A selection of T cell receptor beta chains follows, all from one sample in a study of beta chain features in type 1 diabetes. Assay used: immunoSEQ multiplex PCR; TCRdb lists only in-frame clones, some missing. The sample includes hundreds of thousands of clones, around 12% of them seen just once. Sequenced sample: naive CD4+ T cells from blood. These receptors were taken from a man aged 18 to 29 in good health. The CDR3 runs from the conserved cysteine through the conserved F or W. D genes are given only for firm matches. Only part of the rows carry a size: once, few, many, or a class if the clone is expanded.

TRBD1	few	TRBV10-3	TRBJ2-7	12	TGTGCCATCAGAGGACAGGAGTACGAGCAGTACTTC	CAIRGQEYEQYF
TRBD2	NA	TRBV6-5	TRBJ2-1	14	TGTGCCAGCAGTTACGGCGGGGGGGGTGATGAGCAGTTCTTC	CASSYGGGGDEQFF
TRBD2	once	TRBV4-3	TRBJ2-1	15	TGCGCCAGCAGCCATAGACTAGCGGAGAACAATGAGCAGTTCTTC	CASSHRLAENNEQFF
TRBD1	NA	TRBV5-6	TRBJ1-1	14	TGTGCCAGCAGCTGGGGACAGGGGGCAACTGAAGCTTTCTTT	CASSWGQGATEAFF
TRBD1	NA	TRBV6-6	TRBJ1-2	13	TGTGCCAGCAGCCAACAGGGGGTCTATGGCTACACCTTC	CASSQQGVYGYTF
NA	few	TRBV7-3	TRBJ1-2	13	TGTGCCAGCAGAAGAGGGCCCAACTATGGCTACACCTTC	CASRRGPNYGYTF
TRBD1	NA	TRBV7-9	TRBJ1-4	16	TGTGCCAGCAGCCCCAGGGACAGTCTTTTAAAGGAAAAACTGTTTTTT	CASSPRDSLLKEKLFF
NA	few	TRBV5-5	TRBJ1-1	12	TGTGCCAGCAGCTTCTCGAACACTGAAGCTTTCTTT	CASSFSNTEAFF
TRBD1	few	TRBV29-1	TRBJ2-3	14	TGCAGCGTTGCAGGGGGCCCTAGGGCAGATACGCAGTATTTT	CSVAGGPRADTQYF
NA	few	TRBV9	TRBJ2-1	14	TGTGCCAGCAGCCCACTAGGGCCCTACAATGAGCAGTTCTTC	CASSPLGPYNEQFF
NA	few	TRBV27	TRBJ1-2	13	TGTGCCAGCAGGCGGGGGCAGACTTATGGCTACACCTTC	CASRRGQTYGYTF
TRBD2	few	TRBV2	TRBJ2-3	15	TGTGCCAGCGCAGGCGGGAGGGGACCCACAGATACGCAGTATTTT	CASAGGRGPTDTQYF
NA	few	TRBV30	TRBJ1-5	13	TGTGCCTGGAGTGATAACAGGGATCAGCCCCAGCATTTT	CAWSDNRDQPQHF
NA	few	TRBV6-5	TRBJ2-7	14	TGTGCCAGCAGCCTAGGGGGACCGGGCGGCGAGCAGTACTTC	CASSLGGPGGEQYF
TRBD2	NA	TRBV7-8	TRBJ2-7	16	TGTGCCAGCAGCTTCGGTAGCGGGAGGGCCTATGGCGAGCAGTACTTC	CASSFGSGRAYGEQYF
NA	NA	TRBV14	TRBJ2-7	13	TGTGCCAGCAGCCAAGATAACGATCGGGAGCAGTACTTC	CASSQDNDREQYF
TRBD2	NA	TRBV27	TRBJ2-7	14	TGTGCCAGCAGTTTACTAGCGGGAGGCTACGAGCAGTACTTC	CASSLLAGGYEQYF
NA	NA	TRBV30	TRBJ1-2	16	TGTGCCTGGAGTCGGCGGGGCAGGGTCTCTACCTATGGCTACACCTTC	CAWSRRGRVSTYGYTF
TRBD2	few	TRBV6-5	TRBJ2-4	14	TGTGCCAGCACTTCCGGGACTAGCGTGAACATTCAGTACTTC	CASTSGTSVNIQYF
TRBD1	few	TRBV4-3	TRBJ2-6	18	TGCGCCAGCAGCCAAGGTGACAGGGGGACCTCTGGGGCCAACGTCCTGACTTTC	CASSQGDRGTSGANVLTF
TRBD1	few	TRBV30	TRBJ1-1	15	TGTGCCTGGAGCATCACTCAGGGGGCCTCCACTGAAGCTTTCTTT	CAWSITQGASTEAFF
NA	NA	TRBV11-3	TRBJ2-1	13	TGTGCCAGCAGCCTAAACCTTCGGGGTGAGCAGTTCTTC	CASSLNLRGEQFF
TRBD1	NA	TRBV2	TRBJ2-3	15	TGTGCCAGCAGTGCGACCGGGACAGGGGGAGATACGCAGTATTTT	CASSATGTGGDTQYF
NA	few	TRBV19	TRBJ1-5	16	TGTGCCAGTAGTATAGCCCCCGGGTATAGTTCCCAGCCCCAGCATTTT	CASSIAPGYSSQPQHF
NA	few	TRBV19	TRBJ2-1	15	TGTGCCAGTAGTATAGGACAGATCTCCTACAATGAGCAGTTCTTC	CASSIGQISYNEQFF
NA	NA	TRBV5-1	TRBJ2-7	13	TGCGCCAGCGCAGAGGTCCTCTCCTACGAGCAGTACTTC	CASAEVLSYEQYF
TRBD2	few	TRBV14	TRBJ2-7	16	TGTGCCAGCAGCCCTCTTGGAGCGGGAGGGAGCTACGAGCAGTACTTC	CASSPLGAGGSYEQYF
NA	NA	TRBV27	TRBJ2-5	13	TGTGCCAGCAGTTTAATCTCCAGGGAGACCCAGTACTTC	CASSLISRETQYF
TRBD2	NA	TRBV29-1	TRBJ2-7	12	TGCAGCGTGGGACTAGCGGGCCCCGAGCAGTACTTC	CSVGLAGPEQYF
NA	NA	TRBV21-1	TRBJ2-1	13	TGTGCCAGCAGCCCCCGGGAAGAAAATGAGCAGTTCTTC	CASSPREENEQFF
NA	NA	TRBV4-3	TRBJ2-6	17	TGCGCCAGCAGCCAAGAAGGTGGCAGGGCTGGGGCCAACGTCCTGACTTTC	CASSQEGGRAGANVLTF
NA	NA	TRBV4-2	TRBJ2-7	14	TGTGCCAGCAGCCAAGAAGCGGCCTCCTACGAGCAGTACTTC	CASSQEAASYEQYF
NA	NA	TRBV7-3	TRBJ2-7	14	TGTGCCAGCAGTCCGGCAGGGAGGTCCTACGAGCAGTACTTC	CASSPAGRSYEQYF
NA	NA	TRBV5-1	TRBJ2-6	18	TGCGCCAGCAGCTTGGTGTCAGGAATACGCTCTGGGGCCAACGTCCTGACTTTC	CASSLVSGIRSGANVLTF
NA	few	TRBV28	TRBJ2-2	16	TGTGCCAGCAGTTTAGCGCTAACTCCTGAAGCCGGGGAGCTGTTTTTT	CASSLALTPEAGELFF
NA	few	TRBV10-3	TRBJ2-5	13	TGTGCCTCGCACAGGAACTCCCAAGAGACCCAGTACTTC	CASHRNSQETQYF
NA	NA	TRBV6-5	TRBJ1-6	14	TGTGCCAGCAGTTACTCGAGTACCGGTCCACCCCTCCACTTT	CASSYSSTGPPLHF
TRBD1	NA	TRBV28	TRBJ1-6	20	TGTGCCAGCAGCCCACAACCGGGACAGGGACCCCTCTCCTATAATTCACCCCTCCACTTT	CASSPQPGQGPLSYNSPLHF
NA	NA	TRBV4-3	TRBJ2-7	16	TGCGCCAGCAGCCAAGACAGGGGCCCGAGCTCCTACGAGCAGTACTTC	CASSQDRGPSSYEQYF
NA	few	TRBV6-5	TRBJ2-7	15	TGTGCCAGCAGTTACTCGACAGGAGGTGTAACCGAGCAGTACTTC	CASSYSTGGVTEQYF
NA	few	TRBV30	TRBJ2-7	15	TGTGCCTGGAGATTGGGAGGACAGGCCTCCTACGAGCAGTACTTC	CAWRLGGQASYEQYF
NA	NA	TRBV10-3	TRBJ1-1	15	TGTGCCATCAGTGGGAACGGAGGACTAAGCACTGAAGCTTTCTTT	CAISGNGGLSTEAFF
TRBD1	few	TRBV2	TRBJ2-7	12	TGTGCCGGGGGACAGCTACTCTACGAGCAGTACTTC	CAGGQLLYEQYF
TRBD1	few	TRBV29-1	TRBJ2-5	14	TGCAGCGTTGATAGAACAGGGGGCCAAGAGACCCAGTACTTC	CSVDRTGGQETQYF
TRBD2	NA	TRBV15	TRBJ2-6	17	TGTGCCACCAGCAGAGGTTTAGCGGGAGGTGGGGCCAACGTCCTGACTTTC	CATSRGLAGGGANVLTF
NA	NA	TRBV7-2	TRBJ2-3	15	TGTGCCAGCAGCCCGCTAAAAACTAGCACAGATACGCAGTATTTT	CASSPLKTSTDTQYF